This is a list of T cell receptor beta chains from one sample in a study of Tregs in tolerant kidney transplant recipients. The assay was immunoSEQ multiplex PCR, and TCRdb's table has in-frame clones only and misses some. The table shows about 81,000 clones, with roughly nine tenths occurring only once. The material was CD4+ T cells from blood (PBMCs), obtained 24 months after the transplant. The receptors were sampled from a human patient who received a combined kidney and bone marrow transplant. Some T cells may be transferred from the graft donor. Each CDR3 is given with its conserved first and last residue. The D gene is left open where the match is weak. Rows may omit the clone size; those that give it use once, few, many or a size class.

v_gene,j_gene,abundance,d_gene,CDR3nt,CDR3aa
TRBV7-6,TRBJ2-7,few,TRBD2,TGTGCCAGCAGCCCCTCCCTAGCGGGGGTATCCTACGAGCAGTACTTC,CASSPSLAGVSYEQYF
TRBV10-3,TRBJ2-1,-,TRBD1,TGTGCCATCAGTGACCCGGACAGGGGGTACGCCAATGAGCAGTTCTTC,CAISDPDRGYANEQFF
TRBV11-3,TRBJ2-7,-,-,TGTGCCAGCAGCTCCTACTACGAGCAGTACTTC,CASSSYYEQYF
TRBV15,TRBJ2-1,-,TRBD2,TGTGCCACCAGCAGAGATTGGGGACTAGCCAATGAGCAGTTCTTC,CATSRDWGLANEQFF
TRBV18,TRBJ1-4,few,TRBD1,TGTGCCAGCTCACCGGACAGGGGGAATGAAAAACTGTTTTTT,CASSPDRGNEKLFF
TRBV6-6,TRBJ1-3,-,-,TGTGCCAGCAGTTACTCGACTGGGGCCGGAAACACCATATATTTT,CASSYSTGAGNTIYF
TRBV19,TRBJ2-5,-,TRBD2,TGTGCCAGTAGTATACCCTTAGCGGGGGGGCGGTTCGAGACCCAGTACTTC,CASSIPLAGGRFETQYF
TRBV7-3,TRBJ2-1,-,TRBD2,TGTGCCAGCAGCCCTGGTGGCGGGAGACTCAATGAGCAGTTCTTC,CASSPGGGRLNEQFF
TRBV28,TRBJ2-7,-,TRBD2,TGTGCCAGCAGGGCGGGGGGTGCCTACGAGCAGTACTTC,CASRAGGAYEQYF
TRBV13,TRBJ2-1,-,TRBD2,TGTGCCAGCAGCTTAGTGGTAGGGTTTAGCGGGATACGAGGCAATGAGCAGTTCTTC,CASSLVVGFSGIRGNEQFF
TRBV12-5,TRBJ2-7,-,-,TGTGCTAGTGGTTTGTGGGGGGACAGTACAGACCTCCCCTACGAGCAGTACTTC,CASGLWGDSTDLPYEQYF
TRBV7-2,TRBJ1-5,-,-,TGTGCCAGCAGCTTAGGACCGGGGGGCGAGGGTCAGCCCCAGCATTTT,CASSLGPGGEGQPQHF
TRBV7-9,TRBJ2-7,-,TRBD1,TGTGCCAGCAGCTTCCCCCGGACAGGGGGCCCAAGCTCCTACGAGCAGTACTTC,CASSFPRTGGPSSYEQYF
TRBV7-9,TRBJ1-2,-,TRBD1,TGTGCCAGCAGCTTCTCACTTAGAGGGGGCGGCTACACCTTC,CASSFSLRGGGYTF
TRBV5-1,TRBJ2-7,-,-,TGCGCCAGCAGCTTGGGGCCAGAGGGATCCTACGAGCAGTACTTC,CASSLGPEGSYEQYF
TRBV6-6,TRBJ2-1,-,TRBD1,TGTGCCAGCAGTTACCGGGACAGGAACAATGAGCAGTTCTTC,CASSYRDRNNEQFF
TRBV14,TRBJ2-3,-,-,TGTGCCAGCAGCCAAGGAAGGGGGGGCCGCACAGATACGCAGTATTTT,CASSQGRGGRTDTQYF
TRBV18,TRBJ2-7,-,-,TGTGCCAGCTCACCTTCCGGGACACCGCCCTACGAGCAGTACTTC,CASSPSGTPPYEQYF
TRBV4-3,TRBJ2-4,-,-,TGCGCCAGCAGCCAAGATGGGGGACTAAACATTCAGTACTTC,CASSQDGGLNIQYF
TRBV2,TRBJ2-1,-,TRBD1,TGTGCCAGCACCACAGGGGTTCTTTCAAATGAGCAGTTCTTC,CASTTGVLSNEQFF
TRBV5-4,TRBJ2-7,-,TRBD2,TGTGCCAGCAGCCTACCGGGACTAGCGGGAGAAGAGCAGTACTTC,CASSLPGLAGEEQYF
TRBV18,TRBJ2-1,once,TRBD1,TGTGCCAGCTCGCCGGACAGGGACGTTGAGCAGTTCTTC,CASSPDRDVEQFF
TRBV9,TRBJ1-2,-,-,TGTGCCAGCAGCGTAGTGACAGATCCTAACTATGGCTACACCTTC,CASSVVTDPNYGYTF
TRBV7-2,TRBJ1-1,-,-,TGTGCCAGCTATCGTGGGGCCCCGAACACTGAAGCTTTCTTT,CASYRGAPNTEAFF
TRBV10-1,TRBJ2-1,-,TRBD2,TGCGCCAGCAGTGCGGGGGGTGTCGGCTCCTACAATGAGCAGTTCTTC,CASSAGGVGSYNEQFF
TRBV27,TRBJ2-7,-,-,TGTGCCAGCAGTTCGGGACAAGGTCAAACCTACGAGCAGTACTTC,CASSSGQGQTYEQYF
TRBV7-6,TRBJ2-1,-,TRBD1,TGTGCCAGCAGCTTAGGGGGACAGGCCTTAAGGTCCTACAATGAGCAGTTCTTC,CASSLGGQALRSYNEQFF
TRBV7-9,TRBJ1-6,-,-,TGTGCCAGCAGCTTAGAACTCTATAATTCCCCCCTCCACTTT,CASSLELYNSPLHF
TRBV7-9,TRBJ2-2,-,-,TGTGCCAGCAGCTTAAGAAGGAGGCGGGAGAACACCGGGGAGCTGTTTTTT,CASSLRRRRENTGELFF
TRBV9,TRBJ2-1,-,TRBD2,TGTGCCAGCAGCGTAGCCCGACTAGCGGGGGGGCCCAATGAGCAGTTCTTC,CASSVARLAGGPNEQFF
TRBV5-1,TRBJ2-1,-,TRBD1,TGCGCCAGCAGCCAAACCGACAGGGACCACTACAATGAGCAGTTCTTC,CASSQTDRDHYNEQFF
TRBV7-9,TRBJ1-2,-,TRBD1,TGTGCCAGCAGCATACCGCTGACAGGGTTCTATGGCTACACCTTC,CASSIPLTGFYGYTF
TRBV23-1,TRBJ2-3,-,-,TGCGCCAGCAGTCCCTCGGTGCGGCACGTCACAGATACGCAGTATTTT,CASSPSVRHVTDTQYF
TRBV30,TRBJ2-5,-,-,TGTGCCTGGAGTGTAGGTCTTACAGGGCTTGAGACCCAGTACTTC,CAWSVGLTGLETQYF
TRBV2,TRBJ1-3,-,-,TGTGCCATTTTGAGACAGCTCTCTGGAAACACCATATATTTT,CAILRQLSGNTIYF
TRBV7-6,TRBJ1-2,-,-,TGTGCCAGCAGCTCGAACTATGGCTACACCTTC,CASSSNYGYTF
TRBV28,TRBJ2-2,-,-,TGTGCCAGCAGGACCGGGACTCCTCTTGGGGAGCTGTTTTTT,CASRTGTPLGELFF
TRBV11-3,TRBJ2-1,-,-,TGTGCCAGCAGCCCTCGGGGGTACAATGAGCAGTTCTTC,CASSPRGYNEQFF
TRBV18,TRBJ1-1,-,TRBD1,TGTGCCAGCTCACCAAGGGACAGGGAGCCTTTGGTAGAAGCTTTCTTT,CASSPRDREPLVEAFF
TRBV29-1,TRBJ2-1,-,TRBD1,TGCAGCGTTAAGGACAGGACAAACAATGAGCAGTTCTTC,CSVKDRTNNEQFF
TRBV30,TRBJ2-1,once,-,TGTGCCTGGAATCTAGGAGCTACCGACAATGAGCAGTTCTTC,CAWNLGATDNEQFF
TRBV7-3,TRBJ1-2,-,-,TGTGCCAGCAGCCCCGGACGGGGAGCTAACTATGGCTACACCTTC,CASSPGRGANYGYTF
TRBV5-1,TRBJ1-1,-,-,TGCGCCAGCAGTCCCAGGGGCGGAAGGACTGAAGCTTTCTTT,CASSPRGGRTEAFF
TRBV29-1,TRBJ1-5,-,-,TGCAGCGTTGCCTTCTACGGGGGGATAAATCAGCCCCAGCATTTT,CSVAFYGGINQPQHF
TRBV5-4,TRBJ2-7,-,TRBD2,TGTGCCAGCAGCTTCGGCTCGTGGACTAGCGGGAGGGCAGACGAGCAGTACTTC,CASSFGSWTSGRADEQYF
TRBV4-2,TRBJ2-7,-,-,TGTGCCAGCAGCCAACCTGGACAGATGGATACCTACGAGCAGTACTTC,CASSQPGQMDTYEQYF
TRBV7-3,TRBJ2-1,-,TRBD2,TGTGCCAGCAGCAGAACCGGGACTAGGGAGGTCAATGAGCAGTTCTTC,CASSRTGTREVNEQFF
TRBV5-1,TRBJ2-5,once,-,TGCGCCAGCGGCGTCGGGCTAGCGAGGTGGGAAGGAGAGACCCAGTACTTC,CASGVGLARWEGETQYF
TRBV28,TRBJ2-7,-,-,TGTGCCAGCAGTTTATCAGGGACTGCCGGCGAGCAGTACTTC,CASSLSGTAGEQYF
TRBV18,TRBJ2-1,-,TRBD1,TGTGCCAGCTCACTGCGGGACAGGGCCAGTGAGCAGTTCTTC,CASSLRDRASEQFF
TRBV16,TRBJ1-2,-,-,TGTGCCAGCAGCCCAGGGGTATATGGCTACACCTTC,CASSPGVYGYTF
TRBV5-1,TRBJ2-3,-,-,TGCGCCAGCAGTTATGAAACAGGGTCAGATACGCAGTATTTT,CASSYETGSDTQYF
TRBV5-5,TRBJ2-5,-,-,TGTGCCAGCAGACCGCACCCTACGCGGGAGACCCAGTACTTC,CASRPHPTRETQYF
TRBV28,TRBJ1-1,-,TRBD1,TGTGCCAGCAGGACAGGGGGGACGGAGACTGAAGCTTTCTTT,CASRTGGTETEAFF
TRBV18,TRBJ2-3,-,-,TGTGCCAGCTCAGGCTATACCAGGAGGGCCCCAGATACGCAGTATTTT,CASSGYTRRAPDTQYF
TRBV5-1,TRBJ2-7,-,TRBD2,TGCGCCAGCAGCAGCGGGACTAGCGGGGGGAGCGAGCAGTACTTC,CASSSGTSGGSEQYF
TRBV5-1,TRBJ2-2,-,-,TGCGCCAGCAGCTTGTTGTCTCAACAGAACACCGGGGAGCTGTTTTTT,CASSLLSQQNTGELFF
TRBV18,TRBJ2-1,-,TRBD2,TGTGCCAGCTCACTCACTAGCGGTTTCTCCTACAATGAGCAGTTCTTC,CASSLTSGFSYNEQFF